Below are 2 T cell receptor beta chains sequenced from a single sample in a study of blood T cell repertoires in COVID-19. TCRdb's table, derived via immunoSEQ multiplex PCR, lists solely in-frame clones and lacks some. This sample has roughly 45,000 clones; about 85% occur once, and the top ten carry less than 7%. What was sequenced was peripheral blood. These receptors all stem from a man aged 50-60 years with active COVID-19.

This chain uses TRBV7-2 with TRBJ1-5; D is possibly TRBD1 (5 bases). V gave up 5 bases and J gave up 7 bases, with 12 bases separating them. The CDR3 is made up of 13 amino acids. Germline CDR1 and CDR2: SGHTA and FQGNSA. The CDR3 sequence: CASSPDRFQPQHF. CDR3 DNA: TGTGCCAGCAGCCCTGACAGATTCCAGCCCCAGCATTTT. The full variable domain, completed using reference TRBV7-2 and TRBJ1-5, is GAGVSQSPSNKVTEKGKDVELRCDPISGHTALYWYRQSLGQGLEFLIYFQGNSAPDKSGLPSDRFSAERTGGSVSTLTIQRTQQEDSAVYLCASSPDRFQPQHFGDGTRLSIL.

V usage is TRBV11-2 and J usage is TRBJ2-5; D not resolved. The V end was cut by 1 base, the J end by 4 bases, with 7 bases between. The CDR3 totals 13 residues. Germline V lookup: CDR1 SGHAT, CDR2 FQNNGV. CDR3 bases: TGTGCCAGCAGCTTAGGGAGAGTAGAGACCCAGTACTTC. Its translation is CASSLGRVETQYF.